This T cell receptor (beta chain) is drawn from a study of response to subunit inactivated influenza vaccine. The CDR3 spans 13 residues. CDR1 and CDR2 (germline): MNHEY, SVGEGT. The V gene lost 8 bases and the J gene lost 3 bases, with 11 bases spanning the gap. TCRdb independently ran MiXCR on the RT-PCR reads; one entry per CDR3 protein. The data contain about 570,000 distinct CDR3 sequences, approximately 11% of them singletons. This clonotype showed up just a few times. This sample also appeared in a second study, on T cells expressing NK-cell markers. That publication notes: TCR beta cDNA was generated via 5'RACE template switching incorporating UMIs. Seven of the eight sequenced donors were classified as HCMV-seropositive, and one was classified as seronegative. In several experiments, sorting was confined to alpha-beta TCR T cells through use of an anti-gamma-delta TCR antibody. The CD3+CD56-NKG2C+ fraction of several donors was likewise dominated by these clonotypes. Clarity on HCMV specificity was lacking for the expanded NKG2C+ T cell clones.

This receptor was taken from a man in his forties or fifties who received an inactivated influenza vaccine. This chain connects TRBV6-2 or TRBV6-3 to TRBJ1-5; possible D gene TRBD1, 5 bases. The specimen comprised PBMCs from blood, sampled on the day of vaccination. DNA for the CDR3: TGTGCCAGCCAGGGCTATTCCAATCAGCCCCAGCATTTT. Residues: CASQGYSNQPQHF.